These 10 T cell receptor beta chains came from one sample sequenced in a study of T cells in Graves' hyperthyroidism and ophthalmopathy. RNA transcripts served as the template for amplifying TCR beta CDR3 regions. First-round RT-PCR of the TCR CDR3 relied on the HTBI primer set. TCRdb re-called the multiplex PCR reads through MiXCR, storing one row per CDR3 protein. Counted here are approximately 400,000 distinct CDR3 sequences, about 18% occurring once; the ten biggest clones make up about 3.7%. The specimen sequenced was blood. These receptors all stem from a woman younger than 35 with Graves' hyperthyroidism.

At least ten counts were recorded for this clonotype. CDR3 nucleotide sequence: TGTGCCAGCAAACGACTCCTAGATAGCTCCTACGAGCAGTACTTC. This codes for CASKRLLDSSYEQYF. The gene calls are TRBV6-5 and TRBJ2-7, with no clear D. The CDR3 loop spans 15 amino acids. The V end was cut by 7 bases, the J end by 0 bases, with 16 bases between. Per the germline V gene, CDR1 is MNHEY and CDR2 is SVGAGI.

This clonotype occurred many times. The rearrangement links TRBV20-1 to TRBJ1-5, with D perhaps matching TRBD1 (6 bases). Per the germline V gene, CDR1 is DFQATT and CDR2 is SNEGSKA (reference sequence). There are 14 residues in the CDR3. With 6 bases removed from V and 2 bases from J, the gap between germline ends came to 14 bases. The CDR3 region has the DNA TGCAGTGCCGAACTACAGGGCGGCAATCAGCCCCAGCATTTT. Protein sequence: CSAELQGGNQPQHF.

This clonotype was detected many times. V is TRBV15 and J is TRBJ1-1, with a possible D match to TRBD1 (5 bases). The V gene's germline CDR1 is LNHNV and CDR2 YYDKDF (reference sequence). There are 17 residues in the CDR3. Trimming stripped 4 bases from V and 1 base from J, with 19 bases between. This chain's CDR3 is CATSTPWGEPRNTEAFF. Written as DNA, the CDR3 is TGTGCCACCAGCACGCCCTGGGGGGAGCCCCGGAACACTGAAGCTTTCTTT.

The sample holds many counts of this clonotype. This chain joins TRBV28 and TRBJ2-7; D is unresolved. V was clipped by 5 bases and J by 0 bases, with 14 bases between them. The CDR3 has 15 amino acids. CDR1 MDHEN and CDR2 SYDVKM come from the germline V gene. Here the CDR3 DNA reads TGTGCCAGCAGTCCCCCCCCGGCCCACTCCTACGAGCAGTACTTC. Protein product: CASSPPPAHSYEQYF.

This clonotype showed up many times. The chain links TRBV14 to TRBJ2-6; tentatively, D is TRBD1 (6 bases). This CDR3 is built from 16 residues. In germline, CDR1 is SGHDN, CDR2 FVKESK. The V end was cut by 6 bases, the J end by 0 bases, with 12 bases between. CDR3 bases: TGTGCCAGCAGACGCACAGGGTACTCTGGGGCCAACGTCCTGACTTTC. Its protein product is CASRRTGYSGANVLTF.

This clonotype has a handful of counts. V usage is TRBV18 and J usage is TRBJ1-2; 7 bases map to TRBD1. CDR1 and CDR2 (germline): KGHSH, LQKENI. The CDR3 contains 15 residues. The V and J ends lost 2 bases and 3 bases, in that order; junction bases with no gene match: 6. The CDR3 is CASSPYPTGDYGYTF. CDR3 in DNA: TGTGCCAGCTCACCATACCCCACAGGGGACTATGGCTACACCTTC.

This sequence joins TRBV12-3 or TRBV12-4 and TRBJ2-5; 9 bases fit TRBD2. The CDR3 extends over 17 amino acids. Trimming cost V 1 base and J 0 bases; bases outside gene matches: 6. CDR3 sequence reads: CASSLVRLAGYQETQYF. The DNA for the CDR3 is TGTGCCAGCAGTTTAGTTCGGCTAGCGGGGTACCAAGAGACCCAGTACTTC.

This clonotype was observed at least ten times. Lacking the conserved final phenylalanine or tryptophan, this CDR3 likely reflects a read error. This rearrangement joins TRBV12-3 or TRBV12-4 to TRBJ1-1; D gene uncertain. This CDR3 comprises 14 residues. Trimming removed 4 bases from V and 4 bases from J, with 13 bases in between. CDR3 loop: CASSSVLAATEAFL. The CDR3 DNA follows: TGTGCCAGCAGTTCGGTCTTGGCGGCCACTGAAGCTTTCCTT.

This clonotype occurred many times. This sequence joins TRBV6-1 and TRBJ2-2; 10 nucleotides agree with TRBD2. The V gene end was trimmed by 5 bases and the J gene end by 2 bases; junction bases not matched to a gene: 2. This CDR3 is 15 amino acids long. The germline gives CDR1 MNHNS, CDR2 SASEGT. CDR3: CASSSGGANTGELFF. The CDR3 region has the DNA TGTGCCAGCAGTAGCGGGGGGGCCAACACCGGGGAGCTGTTTTTT.

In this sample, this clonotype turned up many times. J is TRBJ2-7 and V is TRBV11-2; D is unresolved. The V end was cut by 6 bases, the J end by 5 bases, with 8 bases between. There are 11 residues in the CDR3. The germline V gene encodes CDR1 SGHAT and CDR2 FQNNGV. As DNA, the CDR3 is TGTGCCAGCAGACTTACTCACGAGCAGTACTTC. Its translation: CASRLTHEQYF.